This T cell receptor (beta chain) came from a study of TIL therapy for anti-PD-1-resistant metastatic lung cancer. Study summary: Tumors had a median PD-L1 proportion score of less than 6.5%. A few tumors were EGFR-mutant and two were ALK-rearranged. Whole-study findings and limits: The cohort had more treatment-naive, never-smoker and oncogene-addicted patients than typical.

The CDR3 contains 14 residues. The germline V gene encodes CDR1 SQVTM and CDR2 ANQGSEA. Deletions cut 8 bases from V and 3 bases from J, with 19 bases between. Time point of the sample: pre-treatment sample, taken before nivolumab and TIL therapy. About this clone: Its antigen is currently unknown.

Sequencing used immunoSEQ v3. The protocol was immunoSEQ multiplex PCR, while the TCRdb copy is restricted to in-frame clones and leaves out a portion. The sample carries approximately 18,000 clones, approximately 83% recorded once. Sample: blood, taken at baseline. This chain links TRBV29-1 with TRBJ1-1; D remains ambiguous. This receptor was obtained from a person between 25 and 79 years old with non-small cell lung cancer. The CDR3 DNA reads TGCAGCACCAAGCCTGAAGCGAGGGACACTGAAGCTTTCTTT. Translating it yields CSTKPEARDTEAFF. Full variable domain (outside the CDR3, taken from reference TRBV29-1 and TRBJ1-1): SAVISQKPSRDICQRGTSLTIQCQVDSQVTMMFWYRQQPGQSLTLIATANQGSEATYESGFVIDKFPISRPNLTFSTLTVSNMSPEDSSIYLCSTKPEARDTEAFFGQGTRLTVV.